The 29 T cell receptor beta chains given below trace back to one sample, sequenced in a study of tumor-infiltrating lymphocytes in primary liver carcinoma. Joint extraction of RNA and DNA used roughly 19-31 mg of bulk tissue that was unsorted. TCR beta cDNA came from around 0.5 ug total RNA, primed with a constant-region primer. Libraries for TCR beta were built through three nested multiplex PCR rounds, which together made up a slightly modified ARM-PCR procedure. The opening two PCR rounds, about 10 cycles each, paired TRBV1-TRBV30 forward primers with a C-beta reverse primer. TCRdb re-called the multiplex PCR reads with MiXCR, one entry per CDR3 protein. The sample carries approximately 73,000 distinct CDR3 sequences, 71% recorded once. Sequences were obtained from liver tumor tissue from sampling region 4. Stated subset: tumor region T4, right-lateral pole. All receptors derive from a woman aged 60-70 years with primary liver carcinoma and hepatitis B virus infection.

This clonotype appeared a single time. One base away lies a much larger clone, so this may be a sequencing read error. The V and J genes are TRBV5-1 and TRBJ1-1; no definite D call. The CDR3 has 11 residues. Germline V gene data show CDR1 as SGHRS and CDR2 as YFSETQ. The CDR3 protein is CGSSLGHRAFF. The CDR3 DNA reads TGCGGCAGCAGCTTGGGTCATAGGGCTTTCTTT.

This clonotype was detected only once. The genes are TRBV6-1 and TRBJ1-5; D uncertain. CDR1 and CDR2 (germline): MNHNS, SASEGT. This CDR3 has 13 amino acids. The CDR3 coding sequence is TGTGTCAACAGTGAAGGGTACAATCAGCCCCAGCATTTT. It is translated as CVNSEGYNQPQHF.

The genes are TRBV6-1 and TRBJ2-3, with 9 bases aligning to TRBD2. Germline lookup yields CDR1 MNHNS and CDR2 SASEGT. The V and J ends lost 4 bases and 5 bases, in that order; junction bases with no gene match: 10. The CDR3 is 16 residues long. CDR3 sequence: CASSGGGRALRDTQYF. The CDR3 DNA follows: TGTGCCAGCAGTGGAGGCGGGAGGGCTCTCAGAGATACGCAGTATTTT.

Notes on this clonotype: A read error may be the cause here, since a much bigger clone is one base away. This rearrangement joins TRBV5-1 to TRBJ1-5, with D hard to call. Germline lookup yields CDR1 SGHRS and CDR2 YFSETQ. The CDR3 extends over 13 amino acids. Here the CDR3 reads CASSLRGYQRQHF. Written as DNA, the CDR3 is TGCGCCAGCAGCTTGCGAGGGTATCAGCGCCAGCATTTT.

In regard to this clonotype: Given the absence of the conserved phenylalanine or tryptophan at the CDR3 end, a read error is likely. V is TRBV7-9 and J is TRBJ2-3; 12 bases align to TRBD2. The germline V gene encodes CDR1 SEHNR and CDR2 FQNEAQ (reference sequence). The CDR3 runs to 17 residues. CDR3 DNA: TGTACCAGCAGCCCGACTGTCTCTAGCGGGAGGGCCGGTACGCAGTATTCT. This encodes CTSSPTVSSGRAGTQYS.

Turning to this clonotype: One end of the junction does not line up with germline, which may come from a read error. For the CDR3, the DNA is TGTGCCAGCTGTTACTCGGGGGTTGGTAAATCAGGGGCCAACGTCCTGACTTTC. Its protein product is CASCYSGVGKSGANVLTF. The rearrangement uses TRBV6-5 and TRBJ2-6, with D possibly matching TRBD2 (6 bases). The V gene's germline CDR1 is MNHEY and CDR2 SVGAGI. This CDR3 is built from 18 residues.

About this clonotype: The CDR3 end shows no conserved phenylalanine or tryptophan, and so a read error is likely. CDR3 in DNA: TGTGCCAGCAGTGACGCAGCGCGAGGGTCCACAGATACGCAGTATTCT. It codes for CASSDAARGSTDTQYS. This chain connects TRBV6-4 to TRBJ2-3, with D perhaps matching TRBD2 (5 bases). Germline CDR1 and CDR2: MRHNA and SNTAGT. The CDR3 extends over 16 amino acids. Trimming removed 2 bases from V and 2 bases from J, with 14 bases in between.

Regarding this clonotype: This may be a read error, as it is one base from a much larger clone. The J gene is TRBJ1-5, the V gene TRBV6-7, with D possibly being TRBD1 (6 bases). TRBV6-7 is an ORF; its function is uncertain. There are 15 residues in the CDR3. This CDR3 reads CTSSPRGDSNQPQHF. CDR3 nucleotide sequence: TGTACCAGCAGTCCAAGGGGGGATAGCAATCAGCCCCAGCATTTT.

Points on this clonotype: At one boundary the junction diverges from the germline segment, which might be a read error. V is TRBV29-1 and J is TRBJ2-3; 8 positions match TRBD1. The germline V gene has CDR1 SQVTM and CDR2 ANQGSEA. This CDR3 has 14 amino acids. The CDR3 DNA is TGCACCGTTGGGGACAGGACCCCCACAGATACGCAGTACTTT. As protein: CTVGDRTPTDTQYF.

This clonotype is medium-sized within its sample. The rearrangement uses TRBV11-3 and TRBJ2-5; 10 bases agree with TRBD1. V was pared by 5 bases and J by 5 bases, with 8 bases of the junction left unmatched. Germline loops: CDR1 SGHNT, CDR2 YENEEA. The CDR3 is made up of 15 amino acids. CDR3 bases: TGTGCCAGCAGCAAAGACAGGGGGCAAGGGGAGACCCAGTACTTC. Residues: CASSKDRGQGETQYF.

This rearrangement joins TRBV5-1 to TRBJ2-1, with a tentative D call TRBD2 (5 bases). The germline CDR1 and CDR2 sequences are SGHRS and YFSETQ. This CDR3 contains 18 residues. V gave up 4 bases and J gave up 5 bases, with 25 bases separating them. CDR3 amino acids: CASSLESPWASRNNEQFF. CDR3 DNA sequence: TGCGCCAGCAGCCTTGAGAGTCCTTGGGCTAGCAGGAACAATGAGCAGTTCTTC.

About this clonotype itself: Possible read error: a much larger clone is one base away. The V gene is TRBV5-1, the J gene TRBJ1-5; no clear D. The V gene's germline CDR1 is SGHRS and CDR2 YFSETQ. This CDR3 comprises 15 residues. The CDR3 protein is CSSSLTGSSDQPQHF. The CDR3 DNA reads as TGCTCCAGCAGCTTGACGGGGTCTAGCGATCAGCCCCAGCATTTT.

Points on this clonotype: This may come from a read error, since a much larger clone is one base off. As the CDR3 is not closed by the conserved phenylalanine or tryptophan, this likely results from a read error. In DNA form, the CDR3 reads TGTGCCAGCCGTATGGGGAGTGAAAAACTGTTTTTA. Protein sequence: CASRMGSEKLFL. This chain connects TRBV6-2 or TRBV6-3 to TRBJ1-4; no reliable D call. CDR3 length: 12 amino acids. CDR1 is MNHEY, CDR2 SVGEGT, per germline. With 8 bases removed from V and 7 bases from J, the gap between germline ends came to 11 bases.

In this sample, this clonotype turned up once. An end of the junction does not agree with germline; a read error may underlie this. CDR3 amino acids: CTSSRSGTSGSNEQFF. CDR3 DNA: TGTACCAGCAGCCGATCCGGGACTAGCGGGAGCAATGAGCAGTTCTTC. The J gene is TRBJ2-1, the V gene TRBV7-3; 14 bases are shared with TRBD2. The CDR3 has 16 residues. The germline gives CDR1 SGHTA, CDR2 FQGTGA.

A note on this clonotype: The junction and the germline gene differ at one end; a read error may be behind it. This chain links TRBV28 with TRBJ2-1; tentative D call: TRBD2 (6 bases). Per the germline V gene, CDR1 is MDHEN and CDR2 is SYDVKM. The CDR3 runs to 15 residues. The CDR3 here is CASSLGGGGAREQCF. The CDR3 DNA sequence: TGTGCCAGCAGTCTCGGGGGTGGCGGCGCGAGGGAGCAGTGCTTC.

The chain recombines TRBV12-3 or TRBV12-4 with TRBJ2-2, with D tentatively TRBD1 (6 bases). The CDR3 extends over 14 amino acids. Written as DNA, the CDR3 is TGTGCAGCAGTCTCCCCCCGGACAGTACCGGAGCTGTTTTTT. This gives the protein CAAVSPRTVPELFF.

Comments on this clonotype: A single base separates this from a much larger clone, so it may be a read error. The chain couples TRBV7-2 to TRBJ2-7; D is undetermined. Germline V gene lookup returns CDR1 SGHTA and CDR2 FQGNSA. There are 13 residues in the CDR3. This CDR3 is CASSFFGSPERYF. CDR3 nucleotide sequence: TGTGCCAGCAGCTTTTTTGGCAGCCCGGAGCGGTACTTC.

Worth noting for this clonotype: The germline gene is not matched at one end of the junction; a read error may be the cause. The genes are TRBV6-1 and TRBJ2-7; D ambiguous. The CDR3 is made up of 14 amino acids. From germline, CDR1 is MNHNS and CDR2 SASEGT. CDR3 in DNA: TGTGCCAGCAGTCGGGCACGTGTAACCTACGAGCAATACTTC. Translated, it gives CASSRARVTYEQYF.

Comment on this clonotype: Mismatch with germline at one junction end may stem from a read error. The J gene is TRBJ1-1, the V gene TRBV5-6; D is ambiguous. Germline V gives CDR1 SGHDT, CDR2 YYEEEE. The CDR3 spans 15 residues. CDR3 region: CASSLCFTRLTEAFF. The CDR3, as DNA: TGCGCCAGCAGCTTGTGCTTTACACGACTCACTGAAGCTTTCTTT.

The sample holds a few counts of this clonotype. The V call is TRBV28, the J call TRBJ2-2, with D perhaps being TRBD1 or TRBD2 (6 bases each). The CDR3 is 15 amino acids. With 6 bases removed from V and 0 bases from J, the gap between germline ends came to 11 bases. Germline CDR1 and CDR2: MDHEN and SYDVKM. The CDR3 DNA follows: TGTGCCAGCAGCCCCGGGGGCGCGAACACCGGGGAGCTGTTTTTT. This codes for CASSPGGANTGELFF. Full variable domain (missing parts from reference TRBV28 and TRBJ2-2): DVKVTQSSRYLVKRTGEKVFLECVQDMDHENMFWYRQDPGLGLRLIYFSYDVKMKEKGDIPEGYSVSREKKERFSLILESASTNQTSMYLCASSPGGANTGELFFGEGSRLTVL.

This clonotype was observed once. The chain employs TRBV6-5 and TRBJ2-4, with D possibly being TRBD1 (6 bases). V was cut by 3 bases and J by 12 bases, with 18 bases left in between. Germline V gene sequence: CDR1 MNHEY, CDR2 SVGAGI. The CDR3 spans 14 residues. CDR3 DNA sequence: TGTGCCAGCAGTTATGGGGGCGCCAGGAACGATCAGTACTTC. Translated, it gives CASSYGGARNDQYF.

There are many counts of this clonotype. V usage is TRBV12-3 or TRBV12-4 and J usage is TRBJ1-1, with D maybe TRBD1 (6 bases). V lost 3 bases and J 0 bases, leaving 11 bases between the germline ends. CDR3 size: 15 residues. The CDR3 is CASSFGRGMNTEAFF. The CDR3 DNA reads TGTGCCAGCAGTTTCGGCAGGGGAATGAACACTGAAGCTTTCTTT.

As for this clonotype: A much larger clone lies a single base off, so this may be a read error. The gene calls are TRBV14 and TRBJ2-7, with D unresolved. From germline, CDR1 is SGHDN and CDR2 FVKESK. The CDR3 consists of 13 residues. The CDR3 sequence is CTSSPYRTYEQYF. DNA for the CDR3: TGTACCAGCAGCCCTTACAGAACCTACGAGCAGTACTTC. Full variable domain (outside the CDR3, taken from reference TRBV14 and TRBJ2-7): EAGVTQFPSHSVIEKGQTVTLRCDPISGHDNLYWYRRVMGKEIKFLLHFVKESKQDESGMPNNRFLAERTGGTYSTLKVQPAELEDSGVYFCTSSPYRTYEQYFGPGTRLTVT.

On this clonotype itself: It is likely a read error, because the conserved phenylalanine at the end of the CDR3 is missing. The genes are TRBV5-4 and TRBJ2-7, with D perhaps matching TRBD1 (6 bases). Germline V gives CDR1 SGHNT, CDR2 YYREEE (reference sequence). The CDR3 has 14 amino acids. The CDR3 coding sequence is TGTGCCAGCAGCTTGGCAGGGGCCTCCTACGAACAGTACTTA. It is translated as CASSLAGASYEQYL.

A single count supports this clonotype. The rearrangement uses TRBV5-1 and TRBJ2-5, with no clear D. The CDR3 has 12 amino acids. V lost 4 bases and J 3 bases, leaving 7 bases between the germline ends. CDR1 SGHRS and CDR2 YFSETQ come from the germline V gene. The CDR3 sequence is CASSHAEETQYF. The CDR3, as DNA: TGCGCCAGCAGCCATGCGGAAGAGACCCAGTACTTC.

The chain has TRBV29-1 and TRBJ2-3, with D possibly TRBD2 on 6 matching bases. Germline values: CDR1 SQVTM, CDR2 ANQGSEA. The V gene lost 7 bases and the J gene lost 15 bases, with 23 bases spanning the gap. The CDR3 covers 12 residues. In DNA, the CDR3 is TGCAGCGCGACGACAACGGGAGATACTCAATATTTT. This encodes CSATTTGDTQYF.

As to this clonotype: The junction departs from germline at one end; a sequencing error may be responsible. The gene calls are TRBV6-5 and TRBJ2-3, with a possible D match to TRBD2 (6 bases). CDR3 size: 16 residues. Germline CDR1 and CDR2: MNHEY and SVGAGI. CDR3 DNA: TGTGCCAGCAGACGTTCGGGGGACGGATCCACTGATACGCTGTATTTT. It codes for CASRRSGDGSTDTLYF.

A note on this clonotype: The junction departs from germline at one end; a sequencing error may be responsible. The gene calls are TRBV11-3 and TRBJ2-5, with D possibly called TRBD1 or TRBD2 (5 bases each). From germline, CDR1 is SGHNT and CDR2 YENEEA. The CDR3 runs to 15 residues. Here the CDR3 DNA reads TGTGCCAGCAGCTACGGGGCTAGTGGGGGAGAGACCCAGTGCTTC. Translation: CASSYGASGGETQCF.

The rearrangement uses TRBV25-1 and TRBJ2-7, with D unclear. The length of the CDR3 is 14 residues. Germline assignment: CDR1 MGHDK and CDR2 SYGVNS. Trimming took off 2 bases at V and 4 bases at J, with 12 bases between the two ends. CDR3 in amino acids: CASSEVVTYYEQYF. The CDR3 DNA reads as TGTGCCAGCAGTGAAGTTGTTACATATTACGAGCAGTACTTC.